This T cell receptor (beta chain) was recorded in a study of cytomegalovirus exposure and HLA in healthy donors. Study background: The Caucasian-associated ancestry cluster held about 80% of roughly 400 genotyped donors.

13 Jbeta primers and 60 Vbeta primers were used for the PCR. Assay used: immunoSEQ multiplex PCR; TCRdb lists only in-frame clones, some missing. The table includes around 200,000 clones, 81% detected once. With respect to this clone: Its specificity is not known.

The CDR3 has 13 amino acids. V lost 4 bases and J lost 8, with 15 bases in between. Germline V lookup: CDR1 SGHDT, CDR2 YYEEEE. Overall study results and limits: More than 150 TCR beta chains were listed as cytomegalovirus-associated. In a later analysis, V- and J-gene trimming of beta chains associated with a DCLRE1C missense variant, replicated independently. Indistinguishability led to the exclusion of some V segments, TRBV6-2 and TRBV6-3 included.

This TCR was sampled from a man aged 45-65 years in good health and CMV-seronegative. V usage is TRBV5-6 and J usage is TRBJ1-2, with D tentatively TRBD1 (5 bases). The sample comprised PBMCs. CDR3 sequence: CASSRDRQGGYTF. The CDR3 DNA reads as TGTGCCAGCAGCCGTGACCGTCAGGGAGGCTACACCTTC.